Following are 5 T cell receptor beta chains from one sample sequenced in a study of blood T cell repertoires in COVID-19. Measured with immunoSEQ multiplex PCR; TCRdb has only the in-frame clones, and not every one. The sample lists over 110,000 clones, around 89% occurring once. The sample taken for sequencing was peripheral blood. The receptors shown here come from a human donor in a cohort sampled during active COVID-19.

This clone was detected once. The genes are TRBV10-3 and TRBJ1-1, with D tentatively TRBD1 (5 bases). The germline gives CDR1 ENHRY, CDR2 SYGVKD. The CDR3 totals 16 residues. The ends were cut back, 0 bases at V and 5 bases at J, with 16 bases in the middle. The CDR3 bases are TGTGCCATCAGTGAGTCCAGGGAGGCTAAAGGAACTGAAGCTTTCTTT. It yields the protein CAISESREAKGTEAFF.

This chain uses TRBV6-2 or TRBV6-3 with TRBJ1-3; D is perhaps TRBD1 (6 bases). Looked up from germline, CDR1 is MNHEY and CDR2 is SVGEGT. Trimming stripped 3 bases from V and 0 bases from J, with 12 bases between. The CDR3 spans 16 residues. This CDR3 is CASSYYRTDSGNTIYF. CDR3 nucleotides: TGTGCCAGCAGTTATTATCGGACAGACTCTGGAAACACCATATATTTT.

J is TRBJ2-1 and V is TRBV6-5; 7 bases agree with TRBD2. Germline V gene lookup returns CDR1 MNHEY and CDR2 SVGAGI. This CDR3 has 16 residues. The V segment lost 4 bases and the J segment 4 bases; nucleotides outside the gene matches: 10. CDR3 DNA: TGTGCCAGCAGTTTTTCCCCCTCTAGCGGATACAATGAGCAGTTCTTC. Translating gives CASSFSPSSGYNEQFF.

The chain joins TRBV27 to TRBJ1-2; 8 bases align to TRBD1. The CDR3 has 16 residues. V gave up 0 bases and J gave up 5 bases; unmatched junction bases: 8. Germline CDR1 is MNHEY and CDR2 is SMNVEV (reference sequence). CDR3 sequence (DNA): TGTGCCAGCAGTTTATCGGCGGCAGGGGGCGCTTATGGCTACACCTTC. Protein: CASSLSAAGGAYGYTF.

The rearrangement links TRBV12-3 or TRBV12-4 to TRBJ2-3; 9 bases agree with TRBD1. V lost 10 bases, J lost 6 bases, and 8 bases stayed unmatched. The CDR3 sequence is 13 residues long. CDR3 amino acids: CATTTGGKDTQYF. In DNA form, the CDR3 reads TGTGCCACCACGACAGGGGGGAAGGATACGCAGTATTTT.